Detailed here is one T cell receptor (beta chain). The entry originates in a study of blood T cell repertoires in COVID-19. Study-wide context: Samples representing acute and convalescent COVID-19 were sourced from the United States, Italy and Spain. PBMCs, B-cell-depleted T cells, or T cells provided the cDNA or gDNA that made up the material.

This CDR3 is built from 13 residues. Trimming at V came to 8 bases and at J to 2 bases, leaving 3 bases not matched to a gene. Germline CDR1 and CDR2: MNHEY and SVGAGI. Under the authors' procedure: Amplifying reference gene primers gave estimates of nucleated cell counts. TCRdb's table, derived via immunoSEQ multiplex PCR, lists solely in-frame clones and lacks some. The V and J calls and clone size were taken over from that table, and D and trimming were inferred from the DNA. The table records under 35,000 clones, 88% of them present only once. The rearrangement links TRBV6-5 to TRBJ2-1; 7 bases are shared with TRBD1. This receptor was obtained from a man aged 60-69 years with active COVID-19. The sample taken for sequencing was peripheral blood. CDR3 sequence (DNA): TGTGCCAGCCAAGACAGGGCCTACAATGAGCAGTTCTTC. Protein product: CASQDRAYNEQFF.